The rows below give T cell receptor beta chains drawn from one sample of a study of Tregs in tolerant kidney transplant recipients. The assay was immunoSEQ multiplex PCR, and TCRdb's table has in-frame clones only and misses some. The repertoire consists of roughly 70,000 clones, with 65% to 85% occurring once and the leading ten covering more than 4%. Sequences were obtained from CD4+ T cells from blood. Every receptor here comes from a human donor in good health. CDR3s include the opening cysteine and the closing phenylalanine or tryptophan. D genes are given only for firm matches. A clone size is listed for some rows: how often the clone was seen (once, few, many), or a class if it is expanded.

D,V,J,size,CDR3,DNA
.,TRBV11-3,TRBJ2-7,.,CASSPRQGSSYEQYF,TGTGCCAGCAGCCCTCGGCAGGGTAGTTCCTACGAGCAGTACTTC
.,TRBV6-5,TRBJ1-6,.,CASSRGQKYNSPLHF,TGTGCCAGCAGCCGAGGGCAGAAGTATAATTCACCCCTCCACTTT
TRBD2,TRBV19,TRBJ2-7,.,CASSILAGRAYEQYF,TGTGCCAGTAGTATCTTGGCAGGGAGGGCCTACGAGCAGTACTTC
.,TRBV5-4,TRBJ2-1,.,CASSITRINEQFF,TGTGCCAGCAGCATTACTAGGATTAATGAGCAGTTCTTC
TRBD1,TRBV14,TRBJ2-2,.,CASRMTLGTANTGELFF,TGTGCCAGCAGAATGACCCTAGGGACAGCGAACACCGGGGAGCTGTTTTTT
.,TRBV7-6,TRBJ1-1,.,CASSQGLEAFF,TGTGCCAGCAGCCAGGGGCTTGAAGCTTTCTTT
.,TRBV18,TRBJ2-7,.,CASSPGVNSYEQYF,TGTGCCAGCTCACCCGGTGTCAACTCCTACGAGCAGTACTTC
TRBD1,TRBV5-1,TRBJ2-1,few,CASSFRTSGQGNNEQFF,TGCGCCAGCAGCTTCCGCACCTCGGGACAGGGGAACAATGAGCAGTTCTTC
.,TRBV11-3,TRBJ2-3,.,CASSYLDHTQYF,TGTGCCAGCAGCTACCTCGACCATACGCAGTATTTT
TRBD1,TRBV18,TRBJ1-5,few,CASSRDRGGQPQHF,TGTGCCAGCTCGCGCGACAGGGGGGGACAGCCCCAGCATTTT
TRBD2,TRBV28,TRBJ2-3,.,CASTPGVAGGNTQYF,TGTGCCAGCACCCCCGGCGTGGCGGGGGGAAATACGCAGTATTTT
.,TRBV5-5,TRBJ1-2,.,CASSLGVGDYGYTF,TGTGCCAGCAGCCTGGGGGTAGGAGACTATGGCTACACCTTC
TRBD2,TRBV7-2,TRBJ2-3,.,CASSPRAGGGTDTQYF,TGTGCCAGCAGCCCCCGGGCGGGGGGTGGCACAGATACGCAGTATTTT
TRBD1,TRBV5-6,TRBJ2-2,.,CASSSTGGYTGELFF,TGTGCCAGCAGCTCGACAGGGGGCTACACCGGGGAGCTGTTTTTT
TRBD2,TRBV5-4,TRBJ2-7,.,CASALGGTSGYEQYF,TGTGCCAGCGCCCTAGGAGGGACTAGCGGCTACGAGCAGTACTTC
.,TRBV10-3,TRBJ2-5,.,CAISETRKGKETQYF,TGTGCCATCAGTGAAACTAGGAAGGGAAAAGAGACCCAGTACTTC
TRBD2,TRBV30,TRBJ2-7,once,CAWRPGTSGTYEQYF,TGTGCCTGGAGACCCGGGACTAGCGGAACCTACGAGCAGTACTTC
TRBD2,TRBV4-3,TRBJ2-2,.,CASSQEGSGANGELFF,TGCGCCAGCAGCCAAGAAGGTAGCGGGGCAAACGGGGAGCTGTTTTTT
.,TRBV18,TRBJ2-7,.,CASSPPGGTRTEQYF,TGTGCCAGCTCACCACCCGGGGGAACAAGAACCGAGCAGTACTTC
.,TRBV25-1,TRBJ1-4,.,CASHRATNEKLFF,TGTGCCAGCCATCGGGCAACTAATGAAAAACTGTTTTTT
.,TRBV20-1,TRBJ1-1,.,CSATPNTEAFF,TGCAGTGCCACGCCCAACACTGAAGCTTTCTTT
TRBD1,TRBV6-5,TRBJ1-2,.,CASSLGQRYYGYTF,TGTGCCAGCAGTTTGGGACAGCGATACTATGGCTACACCTTC